Shown below are 28 T cell receptor beta chains from a single sample sequenced in a study of technical replicates of blood from a handful of donors. Libraries were prepared by immunoSEQ multiplex PCR; TCRdb keeps only in-frame clonotypes and omits some of them. The table records roughly 93,000 clones, 90% to 96% of them present only once. The sequencing sample was made of T cells isolated from PBMCs. These receptors were obtained from a human donor in good health.

V usage is TRBV14 and J usage is TRBJ1-2; D might be TRBD1 (6 bases). CDR1 is SGHDN and CDR2 is FVKESK in the germline V gene. The CDR3 has 16 amino acids. V gave up 3 bases and J gave up 5 bases, with 19 bases separating them. In DNA form, the CDR3 reads TGTGCCAGCAGCCAGGCAGGGGTCGCCTGGGGGTATGGCTACACCTTC. Its translation: CASSQAGVAWGYGYTF.

This clone has a single count. Additional DNA sequences in this sample encode the identical CDR3. The J gene is TRBJ1-5, the V gene TRBV6-6, with 7 bases identical to TRBD1. Germline values: CDR1 MNHNY, CDR2 SVGAGI (reference sequence). The V segment lost 6 bases and the J segment 4 bases; nucleotides outside the gene matches: 6. This CDR3 has 14 residues. The CDR3 region is CASRGTETNQPQHF. CDR3 in DNA: TGTGCCAGCAGAGGGACAGAGACGAATCAGCCCCAGCATTTT.

Here the CDR3 reads CASSIWTGGRQETQYF. CDR3 in DNA: TGTGCCAGTAGTATCTGGACAGGCGGGCGACAAGAGACCCAGTACTTC. The chain joins TRBV19 to TRBJ2-5; 7 bases align to TRBD1. V trimming: 3 bases; J trimming: 2 bases; junction bases outside the gene matches: 9. The V gene's germline CDR1 is LNHDA and CDR2 SQIVND (reference sequence). CDR3 length: 16 amino acids.

The CDR3 sequence: CASSLITGSGNTIYF. Here the CDR3 DNA reads TGTGCCAGCAGTTTAATCACCGGCTCTGGAAACACCATATATTTT. The rearrangement links TRBV28 to TRBJ1-3, with D uncertain. The germline gives CDR1 MDHEN, CDR2 SYDVKM. Trimming left V 2 bases short and J 0 bases short, with 8 bases between. The CDR3 spans 15 residues.

The rearrangement uses TRBV14 and TRBJ2-7, with D unclear. CDR3 length: 13 amino acids. Trimming cost V 0 bases and J 2 bases, with 5 bases left between them. Germline V gives CDR1 SGHDN, CDR2 FVKESK. Here the CDR3 DNA reads TGTGCCAGCAGCCAAGAGCGGACCTACGAGCAGTACTTC. Its protein is CASSQERTYEQYF.

This chain connects TRBV23-1 to TRBJ2-5, with 7 bases that match TRBD2. TRBV23-1 carries the ORF label, with uncertain function. This CDR3 contains 15 residues. V was pared by 4 bases and J by 5 bases, with 10 bases of the junction left unmatched. DNA for the CDR3: TGCGCCAGCAGTCGCCCTTCGGGGGAGGGGGAGACCCAGTACTTC. Protein sequence: CASSRPSGEGETQYF.

The V gene is TRBV9, the J gene TRBJ2-1, with 7 nucleotides matching TRBD1. The CDR3 extends over 17 amino acids. V was pared by 4 bases and J by 3 bases, with 13 bases of the junction left unmatched. Germline loops: CDR1 SGDLS, CDR2 YYNGEE. Here the CDR3 reads CASSPVTNRGIYNEQFF. In nucleotides, the CDR3 is TGTGCCAGCAGCCCCGTGACCAACAGGGGAATCTACAATGAGCAGTTCTTC.

This rearrangement joins TRBV28 to TRBJ2-7; D possibly corresponds to TRBD2 (8 bases). Germline V gives CDR1 MDHEN, CDR2 SYDVKM. The CDR3 spans 21 residues. Trimming took 3 bases from V and 4 from J, leaving 34 bases between them. CDR3 DNA sequence: TGTGCCAGCAGTTTTATTCTGACAGGGACATTCAGCAGCGGGAGTCGGTACGAGCAGTACTTC. It yields the protein CASSFILTGTFSSGSRYEQYF.

This CDR3 reads CASSANLGHGETQYF. CDR3 DNA: TGCGCCAGCAGTGCTAACCTTGGACACGGGGAGACCCAGTACTTC. This rearrangement joins TRBV10-1 to TRBJ2-5; perhaps TRBD1 as D (5 bases). V lost 4 bases to trimming and J lost 5 bases, with 17 bases between them. In germline, CDR1 is WNHNN, CDR2 SYGVQD (reference sequence). The CDR3 is made up of 15 amino acids.

V and J are TRBV19 and TRBJ2-1, with 10 bases aligning to TRBD2. Germline V lookup: CDR1 LNHDA, CDR2 SQIVND (reference sequence). There are 16 residues in the CDR3. With 1 base clipped from V and 7 bases from J, the junction kept 7 bases outside the gene matches. This CDR3 reads CASSIAASGGVNEQFF. For the CDR3, the DNA is TGTGCCAGTAGTATAGCGGCTAGCGGGGGAGTAAATGAGCAGTTCTTC.

V is TRBV28 and J is TRBJ2-2, with D possibly TRBD1 on 6 matching bases. The CDR3 contains 17 residues. Germline values: CDR1 MDHEN, CDR2 SYDVKM. V lost 6 bases and J 3 bases, leaving 20 bases between the germline ends. CDR3 in DNA: TGTGCCAGCAGCCCCCTGGTTACAGGGAAATACACCGGGGAGCTGTTTTTT. Protein product: CASSPLVTGKYTGELFF.

This chain joins TRBV7-9 and TRBJ2-7; TRBD1 matches at 9 bases. The trim removed 6 bases at V and 2 bases at J, leaving 2 bases unmatched. CDR3 size: 13 residues. Germline V gene lookup returns CDR1 SEHNR and CDR2 FQNEAQ (reference sequence). The CDR3 nucleotides are TGTGCCAGCAGGGGGACAGGGACCTACGAGCAGTACTTC. Translated: CASRGTGTYEQYF.

The chain combines TRBV5-1 with TRBJ2-1, with TRBD2 identical over 12 bases. This CDR3 comprises 17 residues. The germline V gene has CDR1 SGHRS and CDR2 YFSETQ. Trimming at V came to 0 bases and at J to 7 bases, leaving 8 bases not matched to a gene. CDR3 protein: CASSLAASGRAVNEQFF. CDR3 sequence (DNA): TGCGCCAGCAGCTTGGCGGCTAGCGGGAGGGCCGTTAATGAGCAGTTCTTC.

This rearrangement joins TRBV7-9 to TRBJ2-3, with 8 bases matching TRBD2. The CDR3 runs 15 residues. Unmatched junction bases numbered 5, after V lost 2 bases and J lost 4 bases. CDR1 is SEHNR, CDR2 FQNEAQ, per germline (reference sequence). The CDR3 nucleotides are TGTGCCAGCAGCTTATCGGGAGGGTCCGCAGATACGCAGTATTTT. It is translated as CASSLSGGSADTQYF.

The chain carries TRBV5-8 and TRBJ1-1, with a possible D match to TRBD1 (5 bases). The CDR3 length is 11 residues. The germline V gene has CDR1 SGHTS and CDR2 YDEGEE. Trimming left V 0 bases short and J 10 bases short, with 7 bases between. The CDR3 here is CASSLVQVAFF. CDR3 in DNA: TGTGCCAGCAGCTTGGTACAGGTAGCTTTCTTT.

This sequence joins TRBV10-2 and TRBJ2-5, with 14 bases identical to TRBD2. The CDR3 loop spans 16 amino acids. Unmatched junction bases numbered 5, after V lost 4 bases and J lost 4 bases. Germline V gene lookup returns CDR1 WSHSY and CDR2 SAAADI. The CDR3 here is CASSGGTSGRTETQYF. As DNA, the CDR3 is TGCGCCAGCAGTGGGGGGACTAGCGGGAGAACAGAGACCCAGTACTTC.

The V gene is TRBV27, the J gene TRBJ1-1, with D tentatively TRBD1 (6 bases). The CDR3 runs 14 residues. The V end lost 6 bases, the J end lost 0 bases, and 11 bases lay between the germline ends. Germline V gene data show CDR1 as MNHEY and CDR2 as SMNVEV (reference sequence). The CDR3 loop reads CASRVQGMNTEAFF. DNA for the CDR3: TGTGCCAGCAGGGTACAGGGAATGAACACTGAAGCTTTCTTT.

V and J are TRBV7-6 and TRBJ2-3, with TRBD2 matching over 9 bases. The CDR3 is 16 amino acids. Germline CDR1 reads SGHVS; CDR2 reads FNYEAQ. V was pared by 3 bases and J by 6 bases, with 10 bases of the junction left unmatched. The DNA for the CDR3 is TGTGCCAGCAGCTTGAGTAGCGGGAGTAGTAGGGATACGCAGTATTTT. As protein: CASSLSSGSSRDTQYF.

The chain recombines TRBV29-1 with TRBJ2-7; 10 nucleotides agree with TRBD2. Germline V gene data show CDR1 as SQVTM and CDR2 as ANQGSEA. With V trimmed by 4 bases and J by 3 bases, 9 bases remained unmatched. The CDR3 has 15 residues. CDR3 loop: CSVVSSGRPYYEQYF. CDR3 sequence (DNA): TGCAGCGTTGTCAGTAGCGGGAGGCCTTACTACGAGCAGTACTTC.

The chain uses TRBV5-6 and TRBJ2-1, with D possibly TRBD1 on 6 matching bases. This CDR3 contains 15 residues. Germline CDR1 reads SGHDT; CDR2 reads YYEEEE. The V end lost 4 bases, the J end lost 5 bases, and 16 bases lay between the germline ends. CDR3 DNA: TGTGCCAGCAGCGATTTTCGGACAGTCGACAATGAGCAGTTCTTC. This translates into CASSDFRTVDNEQFF.

V and J are TRBV6-1 and TRBJ2-7; D uncertain. The CDR3 contains 13 residues. Germline-derived CDR1 and CDR2 are MNHNS and SASEGT. Trimming removed 8 bases from V and 2 bases from J, with 13 bases in between. CDR3 nucleotide sequence: TGTGCCAGCCATGGCAGGCCCCCCTACGAGCAGTACTTC. Residues: CASHGRPPYEQYF.

The chain couples TRBV7-9 to TRBJ1-1; no clear D. Germline V CDR1 and CDR2: SEHNR, FQNEAQ (reference sequence). This CDR3 is built from 15 residues. V was pared by 5 bases and J by 0 bases, with 13 bases between. The CDR3 nucleotides are TGTGCCAGCAGCGATCGAGACAATTTGAACACTGAAGCTTTCTTT. It yields the protein CASSDRDNLNTEAFF.

The rearrangement links TRBV5-1 to TRBJ2-7, with 8 bases identical to TRBD1. The CDR3 has 14 amino acids. Germline CDR1 reads SGHRS; CDR2 reads YFSETQ. With 4 bases clipped from V and 5 bases from J, the junction kept 8 bases outside the gene matches. This CDR3 is CASSISRGRDEQYF. The CDR3, as DNA: TGCGCCAGCAGCATAAGCAGGGGGCGGGACGAGCAGTACTTC. The whole variable domain, filled in from reference TRBV5-1 and TRBJ2-7, reads KAGVTQTPRYLIKTRGQQVTLSCSPISGHRSVSWYQQTPGQGLQFLFEYFSETQRNKGNFPGRFSGRQFSNSRSEMNVSTLELGDSALYLCASSISRGRDEQYFGPGTRLTVT.

This chain connects TRBV19 to TRBJ2-7; 8 positions match TRBD1. J was trimmed by 1 base and V by 1 base; bases with no gene match: 3. This CDR3 is 15 amino acids long. From germline, CDR1 is LNHDA and CDR2 SQIVND (reference sequence). CDR3 in DNA: TGTGCCAGTAGTATAGGGGACAGGTCTTCCTACGAGCAGTACTTC. It is translated as CASSIGDRSSYEQYF.

The chain combines TRBV27 with TRBJ1-5; D unresolved. V gave up 4 bases and J gave up 7 bases, with 11 bases separating them. The germline CDR1 and CDR2 sequences are MNHEY and SMNVEV (reference sequence). The CDR3 totals 13 residues. The chain's CDR3 is CASSSRGGQPQHF. The CDR3 DNA reads as TGTGCCAGCAGTTCCCGAGGTGGCCAGCCCCAGCATTTT.

This chain links TRBV7-2 with TRBJ1-5, with 9 nucleotides matching TRBD1. The CDR3 runs to 18 residues. The junction had 10 bases not matched to a gene; V was cut back by 4 bases and J by 0 bases. CDR1 and CDR2 (germline): SGHTA, FQGNSA. CDR3 residues: CASSSKKDRGNSNQPQHF. CDR3 DNA sequence: TGTGCCAGCAGCTCTAAAAAGGACAGGGGCAATAGCAATCAGCCCCAGCATTTT. The variable domain in full, completed from reference TRBV7-2 and TRBJ1-5, reads GAGVSQSPSNKVTEKGKDVELRCDPISGHTALYWYRQSLGQGLEFLIYFQGNSAPDKSGLPSDRFSAERTGGSVSTLTIQRTQQEDSAVYLCASSSKKDRGNSNQPQHFGDGTRLSIL.

In this sample, this clone turned up once. The chain has TRBV19 and TRBJ2-1; a weak D match, TRBD1 (6 bases). CDR3 length equals 13 residues. Trimming cost V 5 bases and J 5 bases, with 10 bases left between them. Germline-derived CDR1 and CDR2 are LNHDA and SQIVND (reference sequence). Written as DNA, the CDR3 is TGTGCCAGTAGTCGCCGGGACAACAATGAGCAGTTCTTC. This codes for CASSRRDNNEQFF.

The rearrangement joins TRBV5-1 to TRBJ2-6, with D maybe TRBD1 (5 bases). The CDR3 consists of 16 residues. Trimming took off 4 bases at V and 0 bases at J, with 11 bases between the two ends. Germline CDR1 SGHRS, CDR2 YFSETQ. The chain's CDR3 is CASSKTANSGANVLTF. CDR3 DNA: TGCGCCAGCAGCAAGACAGCAAACTCTGGGGCCAACGTCCTGACTTTC.